The subject of this entry is one TCR beta chain. Its target is not known. The data belong to a study of immune evolution from preneoplasia to lung adenocarcinoma. Findings and limits, study-wide: KRAS-mutant nodules had the highest T cell clonality. Normal lung had the highest top T cell clone frequencies.

Resections took place in Japan or China from about 2013 to 2018. Histologic diagnosis was independently verified by two lung pathologists. Clones were sequenced by immunoSEQ multiplex PCR, and TCRdb holds only the in-frame ones, with some missing. The sample lists 12,000 to 15,000 clones, about 80% occurring once. Sequences were obtained from FFPE minimally invasive lung adenocarcinoma tissue. The clonotype was recovered from a person aged 60-79 years with lung adenocarcinoma.

The CDR3 bases are TGTGCCTGGCAGACTAGCGGGAGTCAATGGGGGGAGACCCAGTACTTC. It translates to CAWQTSGSQWGETQYF. The chain combines TRBV30 with TRBJ2-5; TRBD2 matches 12 bases. J lost 5 bases, V lost 5 bases, and 12 bases had no gene match. CDR3 length: 16 residues. The germline CDR1 and CDR2 sequences are GTSNPN and SVGIG (reference sequence).